A selection of T cell receptor beta chains follows, all from one sample in a study of blood T cell repertoires in COVID-19. Clones were sequenced by immunoSEQ multiplex PCR, and TCRdb holds only the in-frame ones, with some missing. The sample has about 53,000 clones, 78% seen once. Specimen: peripheral blood. Receptors originate from a human donor with active or convalescent COVID-19. The donor label of this sample is uncertain. Both conserved end residues are part of each CDR3. A D gene is named only where the DNA matches it firmly. Clone size is stated in some rows and not others, as once, few, many or a class when expanded.

CDR3 DNA	CDR3 protein	V gene	J gene	clone size	D gene
TGTGCCAGCAGCTCACTAGCGGGGGCTCAAGAGACCCAGTACTTC	CASSSLAGAQETQYF	TRBV7-2	TRBJ2-5	.	TRBD2
TGCGCCAGCAGCCAAGTGGGGACTACTTGGTCTTATGAGCAGTTCTTC	CASSQVGTTWSYEQFF	TRBV4-1	TRBJ2-1	.	TRBD2
TGTGCCAGCAGCCGAGGACAGAGTAGCTCTGGAAACACCATATATTTT	CASSRGQSSSGNTIYF	TRBV3-1/TRBV3-2	TRBJ1-3	.	.
TGTGCCAGCAGCCCTGGTCCGTTTAGACAGGATACGCAGTATTTT	CASSPGPFRQDTQYF	TRBV5-4	TRBJ2-3	.	.
TGTGCCAGCAGCTTATACCCCACAGTAGCGAACACCGGGGAGCTGTTTTTT	CASSLYPTVANTGELFF	TRBV7-3	TRBJ2-2	.	.
TGCGCCAGCAGCCGCGGGACAGCAACCATAGATACGCAGTATTTT	CASSRGTATIDTQYF	TRBV5-1	TRBJ2-3	few	.
TGTGCCAGCAGTCCACTAGCCAGATCGCAGTACTTC	CASSPLARSQYF	TRBV6-5	TRBJ2-7	few	.
TGTGCCAGTAGTAACCGGGGGGCGCATTCAGAGACCCAGTACTTC	CASSNRGAHSETQYF	TRBV19	TRBJ2-5	.	.
TGTGCCAGCTCCGGGGGGGGTGGCTACACCTTC	CASSGGGGYTF	TRBV11-2	TRBJ1-2	.	.
TGTGCCAGCAGCGCGGGGAGGAATGAGCAGTTCTTC	CASSAGRNEQFF	TRBV11-2	TRBJ2-1	.	.
TGCGCCAGCAGCGCCGATTTGTACCTCGGGAACACTGAAGCTTTCTTT	CASSADLYLGNTEAFF	TRBV5-1	TRBJ1-1	.	.
TGTGCCAGCAGTTTACAGAGACAACACTCTGGAAACACCATATATTTT	CASSLQRQHSGNTIYF	TRBV27	TRBJ1-3	.	.
TGTGCCAGCAGTGAAAGGGGAGGGCTCACCCAGTATTTT	CASSERGGLTQYF	TRBV6-1	TRBJ2-3	.	TRBD2
TGTGCCAGTGGAAACAGGGGGCGCGAGGCTTTCTTT	CASGNRGREAFF	TRBV19	TRBJ1-1	few	TRBD1
TGTGCCAGCAGCTTAAGCCCTTCTGGACAAGCCTCCTACGAGCAGTACTTC	CASSLSPSGQASYEQYF	TRBV7-2	TRBJ2-7	.	.
TGTGCCAGCAGCGTAGATGGGGGGGTCTATGGCTACACCTTC	CASSVDGGVYGYTF	TRBV9	TRBJ1-2	.	.
TGTGCCAGCAGCGTAGATCAGGATGGGTCCTATGGCTACACCTTC	CASSVDQDGSYGYTF	TRBV9	TRBJ1-2	.	.
TGTGCCAGCAGCCAAGACGGGGGGGTATTTAATGAAAAACTGTTTTTT	CASSQDGGVFNEKLFF	TRBV3-1/TRBV3-2	TRBJ1-4	.	.
TGTGCCAGCAGTGAACTAGCGGGAGGGCCAGATACGCAGTATTTT	CASSELAGGPDTQYF	TRBV6-1	TRBJ2-3	.	TRBD2
TGCAGTGCTAGTTTGGCAGGAGGATCAGATACGCAGTATTTT	CSASLAGGSDTQYF	TRBV20-1	TRBJ2-3	few	.
TGCGCCAGCAGCACGCCCACGAGCTCCTACAATGAGCAGTTCTTC	CASSTPTSSYNEQFF	TRBV5-1	TRBJ2-1	.	.
TGTGCCTGGAGTCAATACACTTACAGGGGCCGAAATCAGCCCCAGCATTTT	CAWSQYTYRGRNQPQHF	TRBV30	TRBJ1-5	.	TRBD1
TGTGCCAGTCTGTCGGGTTCTGAAGCTTTCTTT	CASLSGSEAFF	TRBV28	TRBJ1-1	.	.
TGTGCCAGCTCACCAGGGACAGGGTCCCGAAACACCATATATTTT	CASSPGTGSRNTIYF	TRBV18	TRBJ1-3	.	TRBD1
TGTGCCAGCAGGGAGAGGGGGGGGCCATACTACGAGCAGTACTTC	CASRERGGPYYEQYF	TRBV7-2	TRBJ2-7	.	.
TGTGCCAGTATACGTCAGGGGTTAGCGGGAGCCGGGGAGCTGTTTTTT	CASIRQGLAGAGELFF	TRBV7-2	TRBJ2-2	.	TRBD2
TGTGCCAGCAGTTTATGGAGTACGGAGACTAGCGGGCGAAAGGGCAGTCTGAATGAGCAGTTCTTC	CASSLWSTETSGRKGSLNEQFF	TRBV28	TRBJ2-1	.	TRBD2